The text below deals with one T cell receptor (beta chain). Its antigen remains unidentified. This CDR3 comprises 14 residues. J gave up 7 bases and V 5 bases, and 4 bases lay outside the gene matches. Germline CDR1 reads SEHNR; CDR2 reads FQNEAQ (reference sequence). Reverse transcribing all isolated RNA meant expressed TCRB transcripts were sequenced. Libraries were prepared by immunoSEQ multiplex PCR; TCRdb keeps only in-frame clonotypes and omits some of them. This sample yields about 160,000 clones, of which 8.1% are seen a single time; approximately 0.65% belongs to the top ten. The sample is drawn from a study of beta chain features in type 1 diabetes. Study-level points and caveats: In type 1 diabetes patients, VDJ junctions had fewer insertions; deletions at these junctions were more frequent. Overrepresentation of cells with high TCR expression could result from cDNA sequencing.

The sequenced sample consisted of central memory CD4+ T cells from blood. The chain couples TRBV7-9 to TRBJ1-4; 10 bases are shared with TRBD1. The sequence derives from a man aged 18 to 35 in good health. Written as DNA, the CDR3 is TGTGCCAGCAGCCCGGGACAGGGGCGTGAAAAACTGTTTTTT. Its protein is CASSPGQGREKLFF.